This TCR beta chain was captured by sequencing in a study of cytomegalovirus exposure and HLA in healthy donors. Whole-study results and caveats: Among immune exposure information, only CMV serostatus was available.

With respect to this clone: No antigen is known for it.

In the PCR, 60 Vbeta and 13 Jbeta primers were used. Clones were read by immunoSEQ multiplex PCR, and TCRdb kept only the in-frame ones, dropping some. The data hold about 230,000 clones, with approximately 82% observed a single time. Sequences were obtained from PBMCs. The origin of this receptor is a woman aged 40 to 50 in good health and CMV-seronegative.

Here the CDR3 reads CASSPGQGAYEQYF. In DNA, the CDR3 is TGTGCCAGCAGTCCAGGACAGGGGGCTTACGAGCAGTACTTC. V and J are TRBV28 and TRBJ2-7, with 11 bases aligning to TRBD1. V was pared by 5 bases and J by 4 bases, with 4 bases of the junction left unmatched. This CDR3 is 14 amino acids long. Germline values: CDR1 MDHEN, CDR2 SYDVKM.